The sequence of this T cell receptor beta chain was determined in a study of beta chain features in type 1 diabetes. The wider study: Age and gender were similar between patients and healthy donors, as were cell yields.

Remarks on this clone: Its antigen is currently unknown.

V lost 1 base, J lost 2 bases, and 9 bases lay in between. Germline V gene sequence: CDR1 MNHNY, CDR2 SVGAGI (reference sequence). The CDR3 length is 14 residues. Study results and limitations: Moderate but significant shortening of TCRB CDR3s was recorded in all four CD4+ subsets from Type 1 diabetes patients.

Reverse transcription of all isolated RNA meant that expressed TCRB transcripts were sequenced. Libraries were prepared by immunoSEQ multiplex PCR; TCRdb keeps only in-frame clonotypes and omits some of them. The sample contains 130,000 to 150,000 clones, about 10% of which appear only once. Researchers reported sorting CD4+ naive, central memory, regulatory and stem cell-like memory cells via CD45RO/CCR7/CD25/CD127/CD95/CD27. The specimen sequenced was naive CD4+ T cells from blood. The TCR comes from a man younger than 35 in good health. V is TRBV6-6 and J is TRBJ2-7; tentatively, D is TRBD2 (5 bases). CDR3 nucleotide sequence: TGTGCCAGCAGTTACTTTGGGGAGACCTACGAGCAGTACTTC. Its protein is CASSYFGETYEQYF.